The next 29 T cell receptor beta chains were all read from a single sample in a study of cytomegalovirus exposure and HLA in healthy donors. The PCR used 60 Vbeta and 13 Jbeta primers. Assay used: immunoSEQ multiplex PCR; TCRdb lists only in-frame clones, some missing. The profile shows roughly 200,000 clones, 65% to 85% of them singletons. The sequencing input was PBMCs. The source is a man aged 35 to 55 in good health and CMV-seropositive.

This clone has only one observation. The chain recombines TRBV12-2 with TRBJ2-1; no check of the table's D call, TRBD1, against the DNA was made. TRBV12-2 is a listed pseudogene. The CDR3 has 14 amino acids. The CDR3 region has the DNA TGTGCAAGTCGTGGGACAGGGAACCTCAATGAGCAGTTCTTC. Translating it yields CASRGTGNLNEQFF.

On this clone: The junction shows a germline mismatch at one end, possibly a read error. The V gene is TRBV7-9, the J gene TRBJ1-5; TRBD1 agrees at 9 bases. Per germline, CDR1 SEHNR and CDR2 FQNEAQ (reference sequence). CDR3 length: 15 residues. The CDR3 DNA reads as TGTTCCAGCAGCTTAGCCGAGGACAGGGGTCAGCCCCAGCATTTT. This codes for CSSSLAEDRGQPQHF. Looking up the rest from reference TRBV7-9 and TRBJ1-5 gives the full variable domain: DTGVSQNPRHKITKRGQNVTFRCDPISEHNRLYWYRQTLGQGPEFLTYFQNEAQLEKSRLLSDRFSAERPKGSFSTLEIQRTEQGDSAMYLCSSSLAEDRGQPQHFGDGTRLSIL.

V is TRBV2 and J is TRBJ1-4; 8 bases are shared with TRBD1. The CDR3 spans 15 residues. Germline trimming cut 6 bases from V and 0 bases from J; bases unmatched to any gene: 3. Germline CDR1 and CDR2: SNHLY and FYNNEI. DNA of the CDR3: TGTGCCAGCAGGACGGACAGGGCAACTAATGAAAAACTGTTTTTT. This encodes CASRTDRATNEKLFF. Complete variable domain (other parts from reference TRBV2 and TRBJ1-4): EPEVTQTPSHQVTQMGQEVILRCVPISNHLYFYWYRQILGQKVEFLVSFYNNEISEKSEIFDDQFSVERPDGSNFTLKIRSTKLEDSAMYFCASRTDRATNEKLFFGSGTQLSVL.

The gene calls are TRBV27 and TRBJ2-3, with TRBD1 matching over 9 bases. Trimming removed 6 bases from V and 3 bases from J; junction bases left unmatched: 4. CDR3 length: 14 residues. In germline, CDR1 is MNHEY, CDR2 SMNVEV (reference sequence). CDR3 sequence: CASRGTGWTDTQYF. The CDR3, as DNA: TGTGCCAGCAGGGGGACAGGGTGGACAGATACGCAGTATTTT.

The chain employs TRBV5-5 and TRBJ2-7, with 10 bases fitting TRBD2. The CDR3 runs 15 residues. The trim removed 4 bases at V and 2 bases at J, leaving 6 bases unmatched. Germline CDR1 is SGHKS and CDR2 is YYEKEE (reference sequence). CDR3 protein: CASSAGLAVTYEQYF. The CDR3 DNA is TGTGCCAGCAGCGCTGGACTAGCGGTAACCTACGAGCAGTACTTC.

The rearrangement joins TRBV29-1 to TRBJ1-1, with TRBD1 matching 10 bases. Germline V gene sequence: CDR1 SQVTM, CDR2 ANQGSEA. V shed 1 base and J 6 bases; nucleotides not matched to a gene: 5. The CDR3 runs 14 residues. The chain's CDR3 is CSVEGGTGVSEAFF. CDR3 DNA sequence: TGCAGCGTTGAAGGGGGGACAGGGGTTTCTGAAGCTTTCTTT.

Only one count was recorded for this clone. The rearrangement joins TRBV5-1 to TRBJ1-2; no clear D gene. The CDR3 has 17 residues. CDR1 SGHRS and CDR2 YFSETQ come from the germline V gene. The V end lost 0 bases, the J end lost 0 bases, and 15 bases lay between the germline ends. The CDR3 sequence is CASSLVPQEASNYGYTF. DNA of the CDR3: TGCGCCAGCAGCTTGGTACCCCAGGAAGCCTCTAACTATGGCTACACCTTC.

The rearrangement uses TRBV29-1 and TRBJ1-1, with 8 bases matching TRBD1. The CDR3 has 13 amino acids. Trimming at V came to 6 bases and at J to 5 bases, leaving 8 bases not matched to a gene. Per germline, CDR1 SQVTM and CDR2 ANQGSEA. Here the CDR3 DNA reads TGCAGCGTCTGGACAGGGAGGGAGACTGAAGCTTTCTTT. Translation gives CSVWTGRETEAFF.

The CDR3 sequence is CASSEGWGQGTTEAFF. The CDR3, as DNA: TGTGCCAGCAGTGAAGGGTGGGGACAGGGTACGACTGAAGCTTTCTTT. The rearrangement links TRBV2 to TRBJ1-1, with TRBD1 matching over 9 bases. The CDR3 loop spans 16 amino acids. The trim removed 1 base at V and 5 bases at J, leaving 8 bases unmatched. CDR1 SNHLY and CDR2 FYNNEI come from the germline V gene.

This chain uses TRBV9 with TRBJ2-7; no clear D gene. CDR1 is SGDLS, CDR2 YYNGEE, per germline. V was clipped by 0 bases and J by 0 bases, with 10 bases between them. This CDR3 is built from 15 residues. CDR3 nucleotides: TGTGCCAGCAGCGTAGGAGAATCGAGCTCCTACGAGCAGTACTTC. Translating gives CASSVGESSSYEQYF.

This chain uses TRBV14 with TRBJ1-5; TRBD1 matches 7 bases. Germline CDR1 is SGHDN and CDR2 is FVKESK. The junction had 21 bases not matched to a gene; V was cut back by 11 bases and J by 5 bases. This CDR3 has 17 amino acids. Here the CDR3 DNA reads TGTGCCCCAAGAATTAGAACAGGGGTCGGAAGTTATCAGCCCCAGCATTTT. Protein: CAPRIRTGVGSYQPQHF.

The chain is built from TRBV4-1 and TRBJ1-2, with TRBD1 matching over 8 bases. CDR1 is MGHRA, CDR2 YSYEKL, per germline. Trimming at V came to 4 bases and at J to 7 bases, leaving 11 bases not matched to a gene. This CDR3 has 15 residues. CDR3 loop: CASSPGQAGRGGYTF. CDR3 in DNA: TGCGCCAGCAGCCCGGGACAGGCCGGCCGTGGTGGCTACACCTTC.

The gene calls are TRBV13 and TRBJ1-4; no clear D. The CDR3 extends over 12 amino acids. The ends were cut back, 0 bases at V and 11 bases at J, with 7 bases in the middle. CDR1 and CDR2 (germline): PRHDT, FYEKMQ (reference sequence). The CDR3 DNA follows: TGTGCCAGCAGCTTAGGCAAACGGAAACTGTTTTTT. Translated: CASSLGKRKLFF.

The rearrangement joins TRBV5-1 to TRBJ2-5; 13 nucleotides align to TRBD2. Germline CDR1 reads SGHRS; CDR2 reads YFSETQ. Trimming took 3 bases from V and 7 from J; bases not matched to a gene: 9. CDR3 size: 16 residues. DNA of the CDR3: TGCGCCAGCAGCTACGGGACTAGCGGGGACTTGGGGACCCAGTACTTC. This encodes CASSYGTSGDLGTQYF. The full variable domain, with the rest looked up from reference TRBV5-1 and TRBJ2-5, is KAGVTQTPRYLIKTRGQQVTLSCSPISGHRSVSWYQQTPGQGLQFLFEYFSETQRNKGNFPGRFSGRQFSNSRSEMNVSTLELGDSALYLCASSYGTSGDLGTQYFGPGTRLLVL.

The chain links TRBV5-4 to TRBJ2-7, with 8 positions matching TRBD1. This CDR3 has 16 residues. Per germline, CDR1 SGHNT and CDR2 YYREEE (reference sequence). With V trimmed by 0 bases and J by 6 bases, 11 bases remained unmatched. In DNA, the CDR3 is TGTGCCAGCAGCTTGGCTGGGGGGACAGGTGCCCTCGAGCAGTACTTC. It translates to CASSLAGGTGALEQYF.

The chain uses TRBV18 and TRBJ2-7; no definite D call. The V end lost 0 bases, the J end lost 2 bases, and 8 bases lay between the germline ends. This CDR3 is 14 amino acids long. Germline V gene data show CDR1 as KGHSH and CDR2 as LQKENI. The CDR3 loop reads CASSPPALTYEQYF. DNA for the CDR3: TGTGCCAGCTCACCACCGGCCCTTACCTACGAGCAGTACTTC.

V and J are TRBV30 and TRBJ2-3; 7 bases fit TRBD1. Germline-derived CDR1 and CDR2 are GTSNPN and SVGIG (reference sequence). The CDR3 is 15 residues long. The junction had 7 bases not matched to a gene; V was cut back by 1 base and J by 3 bases. The CDR3 sequence: CAWSAPGGNTDTQYF. The DNA for the CDR3 is TGTGCCTGGAGTGCCCCAGGGGGAAATACAGATACGCAGTATTTT.

The chain combines TRBV5-1 with TRBJ2-7; D possibly corresponds to TRBD2 (6 bases). Germline lookup yields CDR1 SGHRS and CDR2 YFSETQ. CDR3 length: 15 residues. V was pared by 2 bases and J by 4 bases, with 16 bases between. This CDR3 reads CASSLHGRDIYEQYF. CDR3 DNA: TGCGCCAGCAGCTTACACGGGAGAGATATTTACGAGCAGTACTTC.

This chain uses TRBV14 with TRBJ2-7, with unresolved D. CDR3 length: 15 residues. Looked up from germline, CDR1 is SGHDN and CDR2 is FVKESK. The ends were cut back, 4 bases at V and 0 bases at J, with 13 bases in the middle. CDR3 DNA: TGTGCCAGCAGCCCCACGAGCCGTAGCTCCTACGAGCAGTACTTC. It translates to CASSPTSRSSYEQYF.

The rearrangement uses TRBV7-5 and TRBJ1-3; the DNA was not compared with TRBD1, the D call given in the table. TRBV7-5 is an annotated pseudogene. The CDR3 length is 17 residues. The DNA of the CDR3 is TGTGCCAGAAGCTTCAGGACAGGGCGTATATCTGGAAACACCATATATTTT. Protein product: CARSFRTGRISGNTIYF.

V usage is TRBV2 and J usage is TRBJ1-1, with D unclear. The CDR3 runs to 14 residues. V lost 3 bases and J lost 1, with 9 bases in between. Germline assignment: CDR1 SNHLY and CDR2 FYNNEI. DNA of the CDR3: TGTGCCAGCAGTGATTTTGCAGGGAACACTGAAGCTTTCTTT. Translated: CASSDFAGNTEAFF.

V gene TRBV30 combines with J gene TRBJ1-5, with TRBD1 identical over 10 bases. Germline lookup yields CDR1 GTSNPN and CDR2 SVGIG (reference sequence). The CDR3 spans 15 residues. Unmatched junction bases numbered 8, after V lost 2 bases and J lost 7 bases. The CDR3 DNA is TGTGCCTGGAGTAGAGACCGGGACAGGGGACAGCCCCAGCATTTT. Amino acids: CAWSRDRDRGQPQHF.

In this sample, this clone turned up a few times. This rearrangement joins TRBV4-3 to TRBJ2-1; 8 bases fit TRBD2. V lost 0 bases to trimming and J lost 6 bases; unmatched junction nucleotides: 10. From germline, CDR1 is LGHNA and CDR2 YSLEER. The length of the CDR3 is 17 residues. CDR3 sequence (DNA): TGCGCCAGCAGCCAAGATCTTTTCAGCGGGAGCGGCAATGAGCAGTTCTTC. Its protein is CASSQDLFSGSGNEQFF.

This chain uses TRBV2 with TRBJ1-5, with D possibly TRBD1 on 6 matching bases. With 6 bases removed from V and 0 bases from J, the gap between germline ends came to 9 bases. The CDR3 runs 14 residues. CDR1 and CDR2 (germline): SNHLY, FYNNEI. The CDR3 spells CASSRQVSNQPQHF. The DNA for the CDR3 is TGTGCCAGCAGCCGACAGGTTAGCAATCAGCCCCAGCATTTT.

This clone has a handful of counts. The chain carries TRBV11-2 and TRBJ2-2; possible D gene TRBD2, 5 bases. The CDR3 extends over 12 amino acids. V lost 5 bases to trimming and J lost 7 bases, with 8 bases between them. Germline V gene sequence: CDR1 SGHAT, CDR2 FQNNGV. The CDR3 protein is CASSREHGELFF. In nucleotides, the CDR3 is TGTGCCAGCAGCCGGGAACACGGGGAGCTGTTTTTT.

The chain combines TRBV27 with TRBJ2-7, with TRBD2 identical over 9 bases. The J segment lost 2 bases and the V segment lost 2 bases, leaving 7 bases of the junction unmatched. Germline V gene data show CDR1 as MNHEY and CDR2 as SMNVEV (reference sequence). The CDR3 totals 16 residues. CDR3 sequence: CASSLKRGALPYEQYF. The CDR3 DNA follows: TGTGCCAGCAGTTTAAAGCGGGGGGCGTTGCCCTACGAGCAGTACTTC.

This sequence joins TRBV29-1 and TRBJ2-1; perhaps TRBD1 as D (6 bases). This CDR3 spans 12 amino acids. The germline gives CDR1 SQVTM, CDR2 ANQGSEA. Trimming took off 6 bases at V and 9 bases at J, with 15 bases between the two ends. CDR3 loop: CSVIPTGGEQFF. CDR3 in DNA: TGCAGCGTGATCCCGACAGGCGGTGAGCAGTTCTTC.

In regard to this clone: The sample has other DNA sequences that encode this CDR3 too. This chain connects TRBV19 to TRBJ2-7; possibly TRBD1 for D (5 bases). V dropped 4 bases and J dropped 0 bases, with 10 bases sitting between them. Per the germline V gene, CDR1 is LNHDA and CDR2 is SQIVND (reference sequence). CDR3 length: 14 residues. The CDR3 reads CASSRQLSSYEQYF. The CDR3, as DNA: TGTGCCAGTAGTAGACAGCTAAGCTCCTACGAGCAGTACTTC.

The chain is built from TRBV6-5 and TRBJ2-1, with 8 nucleotides matching TRBD1. The V gene's germline CDR1 is MNHEY and CDR2 SVGAGI. V shed 6 bases and J 7 bases; nucleotides not matched to a gene: 5. The CDR3 sequence is 13 residues long. CDR3 DNA: TGTGCCAGCAGGACAGGGGTTGTGAATGAGCAGTTCTTC. It is translated as CASRTGVVNEQFF.